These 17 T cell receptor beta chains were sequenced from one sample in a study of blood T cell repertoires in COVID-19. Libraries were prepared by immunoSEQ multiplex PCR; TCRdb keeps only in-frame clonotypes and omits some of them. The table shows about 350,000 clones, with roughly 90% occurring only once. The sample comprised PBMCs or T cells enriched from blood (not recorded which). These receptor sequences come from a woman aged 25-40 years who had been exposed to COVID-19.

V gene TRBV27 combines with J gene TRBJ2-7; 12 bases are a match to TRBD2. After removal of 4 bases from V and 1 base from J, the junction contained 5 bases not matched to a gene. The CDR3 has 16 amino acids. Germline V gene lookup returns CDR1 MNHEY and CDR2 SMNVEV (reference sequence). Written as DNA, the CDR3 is TGTGCCAGCAGTTCGACTAGCGGGAGTACATCCTACGAGCAGTACTTC. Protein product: CASSSTSGSTSYEQYF.

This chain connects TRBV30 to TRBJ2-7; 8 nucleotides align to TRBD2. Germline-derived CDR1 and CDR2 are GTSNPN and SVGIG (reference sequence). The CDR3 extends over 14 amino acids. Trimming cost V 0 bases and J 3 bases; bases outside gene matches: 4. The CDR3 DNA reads TGTGCCTGGAGTGTAGGGACTAGGGTCTACGAGCAGTACTTC. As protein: CAWSVGTRVYEQYF.

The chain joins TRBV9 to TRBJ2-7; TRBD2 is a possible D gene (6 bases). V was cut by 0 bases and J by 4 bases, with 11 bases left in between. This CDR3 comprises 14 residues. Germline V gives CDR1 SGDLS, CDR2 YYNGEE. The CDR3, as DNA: TGTGCCAGCAGCGTAGGGGGGGACGGTTACGAGCAGTACTTC. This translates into CASSVGGDGYEQYF.

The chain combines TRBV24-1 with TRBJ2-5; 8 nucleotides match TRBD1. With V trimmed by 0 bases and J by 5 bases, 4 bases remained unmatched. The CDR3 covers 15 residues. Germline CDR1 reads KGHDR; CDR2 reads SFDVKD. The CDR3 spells CATSDLQGAWETQYF. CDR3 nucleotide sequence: TGTGCCACCAGTGATTTGCAGGGGGCTTGGGAGACCCAGTACTTC.

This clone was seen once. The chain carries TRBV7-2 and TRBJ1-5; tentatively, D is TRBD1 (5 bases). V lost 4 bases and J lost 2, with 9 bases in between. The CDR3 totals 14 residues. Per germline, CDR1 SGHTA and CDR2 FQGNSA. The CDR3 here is CASSSTAGNQPQHF. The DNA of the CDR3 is TGTGCCAGCAGCTCGACAGCCGGCAATCAGCCCCAGCATTTT.

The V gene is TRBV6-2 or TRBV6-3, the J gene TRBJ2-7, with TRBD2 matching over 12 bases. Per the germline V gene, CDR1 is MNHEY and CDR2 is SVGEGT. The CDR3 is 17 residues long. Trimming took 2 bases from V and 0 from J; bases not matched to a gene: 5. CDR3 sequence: CASSYPTSGSVSYEQYF. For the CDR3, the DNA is TGTGCCAGCAGTTACCCGACTAGCGGGAGTGTCTCCTACGAGCAGTACTTC.

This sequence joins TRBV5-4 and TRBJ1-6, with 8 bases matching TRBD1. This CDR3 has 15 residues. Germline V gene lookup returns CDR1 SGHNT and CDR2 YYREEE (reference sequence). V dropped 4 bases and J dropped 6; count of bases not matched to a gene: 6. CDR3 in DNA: TGTGCCAGCAGCGCCGGACAGGGTGGTAATTCACCCCTCCACTTT. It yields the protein CASSAGQGGNSPLHF.

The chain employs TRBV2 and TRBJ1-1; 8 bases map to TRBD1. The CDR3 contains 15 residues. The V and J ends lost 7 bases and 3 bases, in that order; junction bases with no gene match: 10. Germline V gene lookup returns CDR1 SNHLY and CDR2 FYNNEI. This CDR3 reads CASNEDRAIHTEAFF. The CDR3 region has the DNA TGTGCCAGCAATGAGGACAGGGCCATCCACACTGAAGCTTTCTTT.

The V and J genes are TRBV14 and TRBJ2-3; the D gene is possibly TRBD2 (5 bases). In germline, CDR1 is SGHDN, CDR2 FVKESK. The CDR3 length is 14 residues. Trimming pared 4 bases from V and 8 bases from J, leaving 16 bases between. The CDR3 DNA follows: TGTGCCAGCAGCCCAGCAGCTACCAGCGGTACGCAGTATTTT. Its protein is CASSPAATSGTQYF.

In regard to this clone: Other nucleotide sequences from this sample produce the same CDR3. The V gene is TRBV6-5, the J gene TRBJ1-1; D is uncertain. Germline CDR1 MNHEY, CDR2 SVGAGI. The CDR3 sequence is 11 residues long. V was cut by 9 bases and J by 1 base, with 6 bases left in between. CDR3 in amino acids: CASIRNTEAFF. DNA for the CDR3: TGTGCCAGTATCCGGAACACTGAAGCTTTCTTT.

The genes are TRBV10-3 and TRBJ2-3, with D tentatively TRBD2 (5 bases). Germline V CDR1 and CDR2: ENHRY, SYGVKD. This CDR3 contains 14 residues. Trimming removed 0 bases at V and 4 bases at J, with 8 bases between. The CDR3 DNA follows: TGTGCCATCAGTGAGTCGACCGGGGCAGATACGCAGTATTTT. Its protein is CAISESTGADTQYF.

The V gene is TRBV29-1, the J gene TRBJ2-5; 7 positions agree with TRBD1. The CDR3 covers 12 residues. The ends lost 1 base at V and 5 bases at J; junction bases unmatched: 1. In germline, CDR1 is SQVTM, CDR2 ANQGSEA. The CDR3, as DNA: TGCAGCGTTGAAGGACAGGGTGAGACCCAGTACTTC. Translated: CSVEGQGETQYF.

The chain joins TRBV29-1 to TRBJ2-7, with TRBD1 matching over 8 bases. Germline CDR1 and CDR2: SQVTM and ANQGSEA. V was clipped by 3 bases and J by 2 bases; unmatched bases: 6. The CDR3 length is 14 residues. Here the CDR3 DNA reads TGCAGCGTTGAGGGGCGGGGACAGGCCTACGAGCAGTACTTC. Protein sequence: CSVEGRGQAYEQYF.

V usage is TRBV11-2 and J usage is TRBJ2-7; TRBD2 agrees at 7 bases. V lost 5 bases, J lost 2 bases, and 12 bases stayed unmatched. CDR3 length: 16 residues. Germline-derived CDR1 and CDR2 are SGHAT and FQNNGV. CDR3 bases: TGTGCCAGCAGCCCGGGTCGTAGCGGGCTGACCTACGAGCAGTACTTC. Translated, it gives CASSPGRSGLTYEQYF.

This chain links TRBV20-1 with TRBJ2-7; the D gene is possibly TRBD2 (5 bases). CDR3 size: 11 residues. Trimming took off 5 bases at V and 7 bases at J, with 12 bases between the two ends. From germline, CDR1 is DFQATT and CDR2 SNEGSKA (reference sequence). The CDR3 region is CSAGIASEQYF. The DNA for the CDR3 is TGCAGTGCTGGGATAGCGTCTGAGCAGTACTTC.

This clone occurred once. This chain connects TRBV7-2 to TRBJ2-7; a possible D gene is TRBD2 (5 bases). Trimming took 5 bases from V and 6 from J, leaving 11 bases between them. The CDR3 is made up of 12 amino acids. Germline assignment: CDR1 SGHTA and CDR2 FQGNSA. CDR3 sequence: CASSQGEGEQYF. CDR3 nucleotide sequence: TGTGCCAGCAGCCAAGGTGAGGGCGAGCAGTACTTC. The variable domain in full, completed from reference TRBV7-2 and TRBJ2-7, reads GAGVSQSPSNKVTEKGKDVELRCDPISGHTALYWYRQSLGQGLEFLIYFQGNSAPDKSGLPSDRFSAERTGGSVSTLTIQRTQQEDSAVYLCASSQGEGEQYFGPGTRLTVT.

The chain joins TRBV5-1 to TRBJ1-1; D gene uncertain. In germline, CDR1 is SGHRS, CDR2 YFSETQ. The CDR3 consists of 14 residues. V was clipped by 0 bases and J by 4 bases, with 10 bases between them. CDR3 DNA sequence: TGCGCCAGCAGCTTGGGGGAGGTGGGCACTGAAGCTTTCTTT. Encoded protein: CASSLGEVGTEAFF.